A selection of T cell receptor beta chains follows, all from one sample in a study of cytomegalovirus exposure and HLA in healthy donors. Profiled with immunoSEQ multiplex PCR; TCRdb holds only in-frame clones, not every one. Of some 76,000 clones in the sample, less than 95% were seen once. The sample taken for sequencing was PBMCs. The receptors stem from a woman aged 18-29 years in good health and CMV-seropositive. Each CDR3 is given with its conserved first and last residue. The D gene is left open where the match is weak. Clone sizes are given selectively: once, few, many, or a class where the clone is expanded.

18,TRBV28,TRBD2,-,TRBJ2-1,TGTGCCAGCAGTCCCCTTACGGGAGGCTACTCATCCTACAATGAGCAGTTCTTC,CASSPLTGGYSSYNEQFF
13,TRBV7-9,-,-,TRBJ2-2,TGTGCCAGCAGCCCCGAACTGCCCGGGGAGCTGTTTTTT,CASSPELPGELFF
16,TRBV6-6,-,-,TRBJ2-7,TGTGCCAGCAGTTACTCTACCTTACAGGGAACCTACGAGCAGTACTTC,CASSYSTLQGTYEQYF
14,TRBV7-2,-,-,TRBJ2-3,TGTGCCAGCAGCGAAGACAGTAGCACAGATACGCAGTATTTT,CASSEDSSTDTQYF
17,TRBV7-9,TRBD2,-,TRBJ2-7,TGTGCCAGCAGCTTAGCTAGCGGGGGGGCCGGTTTGGACGAGCAGTACTTC,CASSLASGGAGLDEQYF
16,TRBV19,TRBD1,-,TRBJ1-5,TGTGCCAGTAGTGCCGGGACAGGGTATAGCAATCAGCCCCAGCATTTT,CASSAGTGYSNQPQHF
15,TRBV7-2,-,-,TRBJ2-7,TGTGCCAGCAGCTTAGAAGGGGTTCAGGGCTACGAGCAGTACTTC,CASSLEGVQGYEQYF
18,TRBV25-1,TRBD1,-,TRBJ1-2,TGTGCCAGCAGTGAATATTTCCCACATCGACAGGGGAACTATGGCTACACCTTC,CASSEYFPHRQGNYGYTF
14,TRBV15,-,-,TRBJ2-7,TGTGCCACCAGCAAAGGGGTGGTTCAGAACGAGCAGTACTTC,CATSKGVVQNEQYF
14,TRBV5-1,-,-,TRBJ2-5,TGCGCCAGCAGCTTGTTAGCGACCCAAGAGACCCAGTACTTC,CASSLLATQETQYF
13,TRBV29-1,-,-,TRBJ2-1,TGCAGCGTTGAAGCACGCAGCTACAATGAGCAGTTCTTC,CSVEARSYNEQFF
16,TRBV11-3,TRBD1,once,TRBJ1-3,TGTGCCAGCAGCCCCGGGACAGGGGACGCTGGAAACACCATATATTTT,CASSPGTGDAGNTIYF
18,TRBV5-1,TRBD1,-,TRBJ1-6,TGCGCCAGCAGCTTGGCCTATGGGGACAGGGGGCGCGGTTCACCCCTCCACTTT,CASSLAYGDRGRGSPLHF
13,TRBV29-1,TRBD1,-,TRBJ2-7,TGCAGCGTTGCGGGACAGGGGGCCTACGAGCAGTACTTC,CSVAGQGAYEQYF
15,TRBV10-3,TRBD1,-,TRBJ2-1,TGTGCCATCACTACAACGACAGGGGGCACGAATGAGCAGTTCTTC,CAITTTTGGTNEQFF
16,TRBV18,-,few,TRBJ1-2,TGTGCCAGCTCGCAGACCGGGACACCTATTAACTATGGCTACACCTTC,CASSQTGTPINYGYTF
17,TRBV27,-,-,TRBJ2-3,TGTGCCAGCAGTTTAACCGGGACTTTAACTGCCGGAGATACGCAGTATTTT,CASSLTGTLTAGDTQYF